In its sample, the clone carrying this T cell receptor beta chain was seen a few times. Recovery among Cohort 3 donors was established by two negative PCRs, clearance, or symptom resolution. Clones were sequenced by immunoSEQ multiplex PCR, and TCRdb holds only the in-frame ones, with some missing. The repertoire holds 150,000 to 200,000 clones, with about 82% as singletons. These data are taken from a study of blood T cell repertoires in COVID-19. CDR3 length: 14 residues. Germline CDR1 and CDR2: LNHDA and SQIVND (reference sequence). V dropped 9 bases and J dropped 7 bases, with 21 bases sitting between them.

The specimen sequenced was PBMCs or T cells enriched from blood (not recorded which). This chain connects TRBV19 to TRBJ1-2; possibly TRBD1 for D (5 bases). The receptor comes from a woman in her twenties or thirties who had recovered from COVID-19. In nucleotides, the CDR3 is TGTGCCAGCAAATTCCGGGACTCGGGTCTTGGCTACACCTTC. Protein sequence: CASKFRDSGLGYTF.